The clone carrying this T cell receptor beta chain has at least ten counts. No antigen is known for it. Amplified regions were TCR beta CDR3 sequences from RNA transcripts. The HTBI primer set drove a first-round RT-PCR of the TCR CDR3. TCRdb re-called the multiplex PCR reads through MiXCR, storing one row per CDR3 protein. The sample contains nearly 600,000 distinct CDR3 sequences, over 11% of which appear only once. This record comes from a study of T cells in Graves' hyperthyroidism and ophthalmopathy. Study-wide points: The model's output predicted ophthalmopathy at a median of about 6.5 months prior to onset.

The CDR3 covers 15 residues. V lost 0 bases, J lost 5 bases, and 3 bases stayed unmatched. Germline assignment: CDR1 SGHTA and CDR2 FQGTGA. Subjects aged 18 to 65 presented with newly diagnosed hyperthyroidism of less than 2 months' duration. Exclusion followed for patients with uncontrolled infection, other autoimmune disease, pregnancy or lactation. Blood was sampled at initial diagnosis of hyperthyroidism, prior to onset of any ophthalmopathy symptoms. This sequence was found in a woman aged 30 to 39 with Graves' hyperthyroidism that later progressed to Graves' ophthalmopathy. Sequencing was done on a sample of blood. The genes are TRBV7-3 and TRBJ2-1, with 8 bases matching TRBD1. The CDR3 bases are TGTGCCAGCAGCTTAACCCCGGGACAGGACAATGAGCAGTTCTTC. Its translation: CASSLTPGQDNEQFF.